This TCR beta chain appears in the sequencing data of a study of blood T cell repertoires in COVID-19. Overall study context: Spain, Italy and the United States supplied samples that represented acute and convalescent COVID-19. PBMCs, B-cell-depleted T cells, or T cells provided the cDNA or gDNA that made up the material.

The J segment lost 5 bases and the V segment lost 5 bases, leaving 7 bases of the junction unmatched. This CDR3 is built from 16 residues. Germline CDR1 is SGHTA and CDR2 is FQGTGA. As processed by the authors: Reference gene primer amplification gave nucleated cell count estimates. Profiling relied on immunoSEQ multiplex PCR, and the TCRdb table lists in-frame clones only, not all of them. The D gene and trimming were derived from the DNA, and the V and J assignments and clone size from that table. The sample includes 310,000 or so clones, about nine tenths of them seen just once. Patients in Seattle were enrolled during active infection, then followed longitudinally.

The sample taken for sequencing was peripheral blood. The chain recombines TRBV7-3 with TRBJ2-1; TRBD2 matches at 12 bases. This TCR was recovered from a woman between 25 and 40 years old with COVID-19, enrolled during active disease. The DNA of the CDR3 is TGTGCCAGCAGCATCCTCCTAGCGGGAGGGAACAATGAGCAGTTCTTC. Protein sequence: CASSILLAGGNNEQFF.